Below are 10 T cell receptor beta chains sequenced from a single sample in a study of T cells in Graves' hyperthyroidism and ophthalmopathy. There were TCR beta CDR3 regions amplified from RNA transcripts. The HTBI set primed first-round TCR CDR3 RT-PCR. Each CDR3 protein is one row after TCRdb ran MiXCR on the multiplex PCR reads. The data contain some 490,000 distinct CDR3 sequences, 16% of them singletons. Sequencing input: blood. Every receptor here comes from a woman aged 25 to 45 with Graves' ophthalmopathy.

The J gene is TRBJ2-7, the V gene TRBV12-3 or TRBV12-4; TRBD1 is a possible D gene (5 bases). The CDR3 spans 17 residues. Trimming removed 5 bases from V and 0 bases from J, with 20 bases in between. Here the CDR3 reads CASSRRQDSISSYEQYF. The CDR3 nucleotides are TGTGCCAGCAGTCGACGGCAAGACAGTATAAGCTCCTACGAGCAGTACTTC.

This clonotype appeared a few times. This sequence joins TRBV4-3 and TRBJ1-1; maybe TRBD1 (5 bases). The CDR3 extends over 14 amino acids. Trimming stripped 4 bases from V and 3 bases from J, with 12 bases between. In germline, CDR1 is LGHNA, CDR2 YSLEER. CDR3 nucleotide sequence: TGCGCCAGCAGCCCCCGCAGGGATTACACTGAAGCTTTCTTT. It codes for CASSPRRDYTEAFF.

This clonotype appeared a few times. The chain has TRBV3-1 and TRBJ2-3, with TRBD2 matching over 11 bases. Germline V gene lookup returns CDR1 LGHDT and CDR2 YNNKEL (reference sequence). The ends lost 0 bases at V and 2 bases at J; junction bases unmatched: 10. This CDR3 is 19 amino acids long. The CDR3 nucleotides are TGTGCCAGCAGCCAAGATCTGGGCTTAGCGGGAGGGGACACAGATACGCAGTATTTT. It encodes CASSQDLGLAGGDTDTQYF.

This clonotype was detected many times. The rearrangement links TRBV28 to TRBJ2-1, with TRBD2 matching over 10 bases. The CDR3 extends over 18 amino acids. The J segment lost 1 base and the V segment lost 3 bases, leaving 9 bases of the junction unmatched. The germline V gene has CDR1 MDHEN and CDR2 SYDVKM. The CDR3, as DNA: TGTGCCAGCAGTTTTGCTGGACTAGCGGACTTTTCCTACAATGAGCAGTTCTTC. The encoded protein is CASSFAGLADFSYNEQFF.

This clonotype was found a few times. This rearrangement joins TRBV18 to TRBJ1-2; TRBD1 matches 8 bases. Germline lookup yields CDR1 KGHSH and CDR2 LQKENI. CDR3 length equals 12 residues. After removal of 6 bases from V and 10 bases from J, the junction contained 7 bases not matched to a gene. In nucleotides, the CDR3 is TGTGCCAGCTCCAGGGGACAGGACCCCTACACCTTC. It codes for CASSRGQDPYTF.

This clonotype was seen many times. This chain connects TRBV6-2 or TRBV6-3 to TRBJ1-5; TRBD1 might be the D (5 bases). Germline assignment: CDR1 MNHEY and CDR2 SVGEGT. V lost 6 bases and J lost 3, with 18 bases in between. The CDR3 has 16 residues. The CDR3 bases are TGTGCCAGCAGAAGGCCAGGCGTAGGGGACAATCAGCCCCAGCATTTT. It translates to CASRRPGVGDNQPQHF.

This clonotype was found a few times. The rearrangement links TRBV7-9 to TRBJ2-3; 16 nucleotides line up with TRBD2. CDR1 and CDR2 from the germline V gene are SEHNR and FQNEAQ (reference sequence). The CDR3 extends over 15 amino acids. The junction had 4 bases not matched to a gene; V was cut back by 6 bases and J by 7 bases. The CDR3 DNA follows: TGTGCCAGCAGGGGACTAGCGGGAGGGACCTATACGCAGTATTTT. As protein: CASRGLAGGTYTQYF.

The genes are TRBV19 and TRBJ2-2; 9 bases map to TRBD2. Germline trimming cut 4 bases from V and 5 bases from J; bases unmatched to any gene: 5. The CDR3 runs 15 residues. Germline V CDR1 and CDR2: LNHDA, SQIVND (reference sequence). The CDR3 is CASSNPSGTTGELFF. The CDR3 DNA reads as TGTGCCAGTAGTAACCCTAGCGGGACAACCGGGGAGCTGTTTTTT.

As for this clonotype: Its ends do not fully match the called genes, so a read error is possible. The CDR3 is CAWRTGRRANERLFF. CDR3 DNA sequence: TGTGCCTGGAGGACGGGCCGACGGGCGAACGAAAGACTGTTTTTT. This rearrangement joins TRBV30 to TRBJ1-4; D is ambiguous. CDR3 length: 15 amino acids. From germline, CDR1 is GTSNPN and CDR2 SVGIG (reference sequence).

A few counts support this clonotype. J is TRBJ2-5 and V is TRBV9; no definite D call. V was trimmed by 0 bases and J by 0 bases, leaving 9 bases between them. The length of the CDR3 is 15 residues. Germline-derived CDR1 and CDR2 are SGDLS and YYNGEE. The CDR3 is CASSVAHRHQETQYF. CDR3 bases: TGTGCCAGCAGCGTAGCACACCGTCACCAAGAGACCCAGTACTTC.